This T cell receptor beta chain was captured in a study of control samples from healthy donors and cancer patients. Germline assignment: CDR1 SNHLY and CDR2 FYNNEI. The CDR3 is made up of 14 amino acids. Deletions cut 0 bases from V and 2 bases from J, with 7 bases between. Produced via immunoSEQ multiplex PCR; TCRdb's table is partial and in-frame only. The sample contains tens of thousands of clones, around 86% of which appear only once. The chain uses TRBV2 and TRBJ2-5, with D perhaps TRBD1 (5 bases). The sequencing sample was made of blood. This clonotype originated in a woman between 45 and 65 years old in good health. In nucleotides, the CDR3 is TGTGCCAGCAGTGAAGCGCGACAGCAAGAGACCCAGTACTTC. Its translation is CASSEARQQETQYF.